The clone carrying this TCR beta chain was detected only once. The antigen is unknown. These data come from a study of cytomegalovirus exposure and HLA in healthy donors. Study findings and constraints: Overall, around 160 TCR beta chains were annotated as cytomegalovirus-associated. Most TCR sequences were rare, but some public TCRs occurred in many donors. Later, an analysis found that TCR clusters from the first cohort tended to co-occur in the approximately 130 validation repertoires. Cytomegalovirus status, reportedly, was diagnosed with high specificity and sensitivity by the classifier.

The junction had 9 bases not matched to a gene; V was cut back by 5 bases and J by 4 bases. The CDR3 totals 15 residues. CDR1 and CDR2 from the germline V gene are LNHDA and SQIVND (reference sequence). Measured with immunoSEQ multiplex PCR; TCRdb has only the in-frame clones, and not every one. The sample lists some 250,000 clones; less than 95% were seen once. The chain couples TRBV19 to TRBJ2-5, with 8 bases fitting TRBD1. The sequencing input was PBMCs. The TCR originated in a woman aged 25 to 45 in good health and CMV-seronegative. CDR3 protein: CASSLRQGMGETQYF. The CDR3 DNA reads as TGTGCCAGTAGTCTTAGACAGGGGATGGGAGAGACCCAGTACTTC. The full variable domain, rest sourced from reference TRBV19 and TRBJ2-5, is DGGITQSPKYLFRKEGQNVTLSCEQNLNHDAMYWYRQDPGQGLRLIYYSQIVNDFQKGDIAEGYSVSREKKESFPLTVTSAQKNPTAFYLCASSLRQGMGETQYFGPGTRLLVL.